This T cell receptor beta chain emerged from a study of blood T cell repertoires in COVID-19. Background on the study: Both acute and convalescent COVID-19 samples were obtained from the United States, Italy and Spain. Nucleic acid was either cDNA or gDNA, and it came from T cells, B-cell-depleted T cells, or PBMCs.

Sequencing was performed with immunoSEQ multiplex PCR; in TCRdb, only in-frame clones are kept and a portion is missing. The table includes more than 200,000 clones, around 90% detected once. Those who participated ranged in age from roughly 18 to 90 years and resided in 24 US areas. Participant-reported clinical history was the basis for cohort assignment. Specimen: PBMCs or T cells enriched from blood (not recorded which). The receptor's source is a woman aged 30 to 39 with acute COVID-19.

CDR3 DNA: TGCGCCAGCAGCCAAGATCGTGCTGGGGCGGGGGGCGGTGGGTATGGCTACACCTTC. This translates into CASSQDRAGAGGGGYGYTF. The chain has TRBV4-1 and TRBJ1-2; tentatively, D is TRBD1 (6 bases). Deletions cut 0 bases from V and 5 bases from J, with 25 bases between. The CDR3 has 19 amino acids. Germline-derived CDR1 and CDR2 are MGHRA and YSYEKL.